The 29 T cell receptor beta chains below all came from one sample that was sequenced in a study of cytomegalovirus exposure and HLA in healthy donors. A multiplex PCR was run with 60 Vbeta primers and 13 Jbeta primers. Assay: immunoSEQ multiplex PCR; the TCRdb copy retains only in-frame clones and omits some. The sample holds about 100,000 clones, more than 65% seen once. Sequenced sample: PBMCs. These receptors all come from a woman aged 18 to 35 in good health and CMV-seronegative.

V usage is TRBV11-2 and J usage is TRBJ2-3, with D maybe TRBD1 (6 bases). CDR3 length: 12 residues. V was shortened by 4 bases and J by 6 bases, with 8 bases between the two germline ends. Per germline, CDR1 SGHAT and CDR2 FQNNGV. CDR3 amino acids: CASSYTGDTQYF. The CDR3 coding sequence is TGTGCCAGCAGCTATACAGGGGATACGCAGTATTTT.

The CDR3 loop is CASTRSPGQGAYEQYF. CDR3 sequence (DNA): TGTGCCAGCACCAGAAGTCCGGGACAGGGCGCCTACGAGCAGTACTTC. The chain uses TRBV5-8 and TRBJ2-7, with TRBD1 matching 9 bases. Germline V gene lookup returns CDR1 SGHTS and CDR2 YDEGEE. The CDR3 runs 16 residues. Trimming removed 6 bases from V and 2 bases from J; junction bases left unmatched: 12.

The rearrangement uses TRBV30 and TRBJ1-1; 9 bases match TRBD1. Germline V gives CDR1 GTSNPN, CDR2 SVGIG (reference sequence). Losses at the gene ends were 3 bases for V and 5 bases for J; bases not matched to a gene: 7. This CDR3 comprises 14 residues. The CDR3, as DNA: TGTGCCTGGAGAGAGGACAGGGGCCTAACTGAAGCTTTCTTT. Protein sequence: CAWREDRGLTEAFF.

J is TRBJ1-2 and V is TRBV5-1; 8 bases fit TRBD1. The CDR3 covers 17 residues. From germline, CDR1 is SGHRS and CDR2 YFSETQ. With 3 bases clipped from V and 1 base from J, the junction kept 11 bases outside the gene matches. The CDR3 DNA reads as TGCGCCAGCAGCTCGACCCCAACCGGACAGGGTAACTATGGCTACACCTTC. This translates into CASSSTPTGQGNYGYTF.

The chain couples TRBV7-9 to TRBJ2-3; tentative D call: TRBD1 (5 bases). The CDR3 runs 13 residues. Trimming stripped 5 bases from V and 8 bases from J, with 14 bases between. Germline V CDR1 and CDR2: SEHNR, FQNEAQ (reference sequence). CDR3 protein: CASSGAIAGTQYF. In DNA form, the CDR3 reads TGTGCCAGCAGCGGGGCCATCGCAGGTACGCAGTATTTT.

The CDR3 sequence: CAWSLRQGADSPLHF. In nucleotides, the CDR3 is TGTGCCTGGAGCCTGAGACAGGGGGCAGATTCACCCCTCCACTTT. The chain is built from TRBV30 and TRBJ1-6; 10 bases are shared with TRBD1. J was trimmed by 8 bases and V by 3 bases; bases with no gene match: 7. The length of the CDR3 is 15 residues. Looked up from germline, CDR1 is GTSNPN and CDR2 is SVGIG (reference sequence). The whole variable domain, filled in from reference TRBV30 and TRBJ1-6, reads SQTIHQWPATLVQPVGSPLSLECTVEGTSNPNLYWYRQAAGRGLQLLFYSVGIGQISSEVPQNLSASRPQDRQFILSSKKLLLSDSGFYLCAWSLRQGADSPLHFGNGTRLTVT.

The J gene is TRBJ2-7, the V gene TRBV30, with D uncertain. With 0 bases removed from V and 3 bases from J, the gap between germline ends came to 9 bases. This CDR3 contains 13 residues. Germline V gene data show CDR1 as GTSNPN and CDR2 as SVGIG (reference sequence). This CDR3 reads CAWSVFQYYEQYF. The CDR3 nucleotides read TGTGCCTGGAGTGTATTTCAGTACTACGAGCAGTACTTC.

The chain has TRBV5-1 and TRBJ2-7, with TRBD1 matching over 9 bases. The germline gives CDR1 SGHRS, CDR2 YFSETQ. The V gene end was trimmed by 0 bases and the J gene end by 2 bases; junction bases not matched to a gene: 0. This CDR3 contains 14 residues. CDR3 coding DNA: TGCGCCAGCAGCTTGGGGACAGGGGCCTACGAGCAGTACTTC. This codes for CASSLGTGAYEQYF.

The chain carries TRBV19 and TRBJ1-4; tentatively, D is TRBD1 (5 bases). Trimming took 3 bases from V and 0 from J, leaving 11 bases between them. The germline V gene has CDR1 LNHDA and CDR2 SQIVND (reference sequence). The CDR3 length is 16 residues. CDR3 sequence reads: CASSMAGYPTNEKLFF. In DNA, the CDR3 is TGTGCCAGTAGTATGGCAGGGTATCCAACTAATGAAAAACTGTTTTTT. Full variable domain (outside the CDR3, taken from reference TRBV19 and TRBJ1-4): DGGITQSPKYLFRKEGQNVTLSCEQNLNHDAMYWYRQDPGQGLRLIYYSQIVNDFQKGDIAEGYSVSREKKESFPLTVTSAQKNPTAFYLCASSMAGYPTNEKLFFGSGTQLSVL.

The chain employs TRBV7-2 and TRBJ2-7, with 8 nucleotides matching TRBD1. From germline, CDR1 is SGHTA and CDR2 FQGNSA. CDR3 length: 12 residues. V dropped 4 bases and J dropped 7; count of bases not matched to a gene: 3. The CDR3 DNA sequence: TGTGCCAGCAGCTGGACAGGGTGGGAGCAGTACTTC. It translates to CASSWTGWEQYF.

This clone was found once. J is TRBJ2-2 and V is TRBV18, with 7 bases that match TRBD1. The CDR3 consists of 15 residues. V shed 3 bases and J 4 bases; nucleotides not matched to a gene: 5. The germline V gene encodes CDR1 KGHSH and CDR2 LQKENI. CDR3 nucleotide sequence: TGTGCCAGCTCACCCATGACAGGGTCCACCGGGGAGCTGTTTTTT. This translates into CASSPMTGSTGELFF.

This clone was picked up one time. The chain uses TRBV28 and TRBJ1-2; D remains unclear. Germline V gene data show CDR1 as MDHEN and CDR2 as SYDVKM. CDR3 length: 11 residues. V was clipped by 4 bases and J by 8 bases, with 8 bases between them. As DNA, the CDR3 is TGTGCCAGCAGTTCCAACGAGGGCTACACCTTC. It encodes CASSSNEGYTF.

This clone was recorded once. J is TRBJ2-2 and V is TRBV7-8; 7 bases align to TRBD2. The CDR3 is 17 amino acids. V lost 1 base, J lost 5 bases, and 10 bases stayed unmatched. The germline V gene encodes CDR1 SGHVS and CDR2 FQNEAQ. The CDR3 loop reads CASSLVGWGGRTGELFF. The CDR3 DNA follows: TGTGCCAGCAGCTTAGTCGGATGGGGGGGTAGGACCGGGGAGCTGTTTTTT.

The V and J genes are TRBV18 and TRBJ1-1; D is unresolved. Germline lookup yields CDR1 KGHSH and CDR2 LQKENI. This CDR3 region has 14 residues. Trimming cost V 4 bases and J 2 bases, with 11 bases left between them. The CDR3 DNA follows: TGTGCCAGCTCACGACGGGTCGACAACACTGAAGCTTTCTTT. This sequence encodes CASSRRVDNTEAFF.

With regard to this clone: At one end, the junction sequence differs from germline, possibly due to a read error. V and J are TRBV7-7 and TRBJ2-3, with 7 bases identical to TRBD2. The germline V gene encodes CDR1 SSHAT and CDR2 FNYEAQ (reference sequence). The CDR3 runs 15 residues. CDR3 bases: TGTGCTAGCAGCCCATTGGCGGGAGGCACAGATACGCAGTATTTT. Its translation: CASSPLAGGTDTQYF.

The gene calls are TRBV19 and TRBJ2-3; tentatively, D is TRBD2 (6 bases). The V gene's germline CDR1 is LNHDA and CDR2 SQIVND (reference sequence). The V end lost 7 bases, the J end lost 9 bases, and 11 bases lay between the germline ends. This CDR3 region has 11 residues. The CDR3 sequence is CASKFGGTQYF. The CDR3 DNA sequence: TGTGCCAGTAAATTCGGGGGAACGCAGTATTTT.

The rearrangement links TRBV19 to TRBJ2-5; 7 nucleotides match TRBD2. Trimming took 6 bases from V and 1 from J; bases not matched to a gene: 2. This CDR3 contains 13 residues. Germline V gives CDR1 LNHDA, CDR2 SQIVND (reference sequence). The CDR3 nucleotides read TGTGCCAGTAGCCGGACTAGCCAAGAGACCCAGTACTTC. This encodes CASSRTSQETQYF.

This clone was picked up a small number of times. The CDR3 nucleotides read TGCGCCAGCAGCCAAGAGGGAGGGTATGAAAAACTGTTTTTT. As protein: CASSQEGGYEKLFF. The V gene is TRBV4-1, the J gene TRBJ1-4, with D unclear. CDR3 length equals 14 residues. Germline V CDR1 and CDR2: MGHRA, YSYEKL. Deletions cut 0 bases from V and 6 bases from J, with 8 bases between.

The chain uses TRBV2 and TRBJ1-5, with 8 bases that match TRBD1. This CDR3 contains 13 residues. Looked up from germline, CDR1 is SNHLY and CDR2 is FYNNEI. The V gene end was trimmed by 8 bases and the J gene end by 4 bases; junction bases not matched to a gene: 4. CDR3 amino acids: CASLDRVNQPQHF. Here the CDR3 DNA reads TGTGCCAGCTTGGACAGGGTGAATCAGCCCCAGCATTTT.

This chain links TRBV28 with TRBJ2-7, with 14 bases matching TRBD2. After removal of 6 bases from V and 13 bases from J, the junction contained 17 bases not matched to a gene. CDR3 size: 16 residues. Germline V CDR1 and CDR2: MDHEN, SYDVKM. The CDR3 protein is CASSPADLGLAGGPYF. In DNA, the CDR3 is TGTGCCAGCAGCCCCGCTGACCTAGGACTAGCGGGAGGTCCATACTTC.

This rearrangement joins TRBV4-2 to TRBJ2-3; 11 nucleotides line up with TRBD2. This CDR3 comprises 16 residues. CDR1 is LGHNA, CDR2 YNFKEQ, per germline. Germline trimming cut 1 base from V and 2 bases from J; bases unmatched to any gene: 2. In nucleotides, the CDR3 is TGTGCCAGCAGCCAAGGACTAGCGGGGCCCACAGATACGCAGTATTTT. It codes for CASSQGLAGPTDTQYF.

The V gene is TRBV5-5, the J gene TRBJ1-3; D not certain. The germline V and J ends were trimmed by 1 base and 1 base, with 12 bases remaining between them. CDR3 length: 16 residues. The germline V gene encodes CDR1 SGHKS and CDR2 YYEKEE (reference sequence). DNA of the CDR3: TGTGCCAGCAGCTTGCTAGTTGGAAAGTCTGGAAACACCATATATTTT. This encodes CASSLLVGKSGNTIYF.

This chain joins TRBV25-1 and TRBJ1-2, with D possibly matching TRBD1 (6 bases). The CDR3 has 14 residues. The ends were cut back, 3 bases at V and 3 bases at J, with 11 bases in the middle. Per the germline V gene, CDR1 is MGHDK and CDR2 is SYGVNS. The DNA for the CDR3 is TGTGCCAGCAGTGACCCCAGGGGCGACTATGGCTACACCTTC. Translating it yields CASSDPRGDYGYTF.

This clone has just a few counts. The V call is TRBV7-9, the J call TRBJ1-1; 10 bases align to TRBD1. From germline, CDR1 is SEHNR and CDR2 FQNEAQ (reference sequence). The CDR3 covers 14 residues. V trimming: 3 bases; J trimming: 4 bases; junction bases outside the gene matches: 2. The CDR3 nucleotides read TGTGCCAGCAGCTTCGGGACAGGGGCCACTGAAGCTTTCTTT. Protein sequence: CASSFGTGATEAFF.

V usage is TRBV4-3 and J usage is TRBJ2-1; 13 bases fit TRBD2. Trimming cost V 2 bases and J 10 bases; bases outside gene matches: 8. The CDR3 has 16 amino acids. Germline CDR1 reads LGHNA; CDR2 reads YSLEER. CDR3 amino acids: CASSQTLAGGFREQFF. CDR3 nucleotides: TGCGCCAGCAGCCAAACACTAGCGGGGGGGTTTCGGGAGCAGTTCTTC.

J is TRBJ1-1 and V is TRBV11-2, with 7 nucleotides matching TRBD1. V gave up 5 bases and J gave up 1 base; unmatched junction bases: 7. Per germline, CDR1 SGHAT and CDR2 FQNNGV. The CDR3 has 15 residues. CDR3 in amino acids: CASSLLTGKNTEAFF. For the CDR3, the DNA is TGTGCCAGCAGCCTACTGACAGGGAAGAACACTGAAGCTTTCTTT.

There are a few counts of this clone. V and J are TRBV4-3 and TRBJ1-3, with TRBD1 identical over 8 bases. The CDR3 totals 17 residues. The V gene's germline CDR1 is LGHNA and CDR2 YSLEER. V gave up 0 bases and J gave up 3 bases; unmatched junction bases: 7. The CDR3 here is CASSQDGGRGLGNTIYF. The DNA for the CDR3 is TGCGCCAGCAGCCAAGATGGAGGCAGGGGGCTTGGAAACACCATATATTTT.

The rearrangement joins TRBV4-1 to TRBJ1-6, with D unresolved. The CDR3 runs to 15 residues. The V gene's germline CDR1 is MGHRA and CDR2 YSYEKL. Trimming pared 0 bases from V and 5 bases from J, leaving 8 bases between. CDR3 DNA sequence: TGCGCCAGCAGCCAAGAGTCTAACCATAATTCACCCCTCCACTTT. Protein product: CASSQESNHNSPLHF.

This clone was observed a single time. This chain links TRBV6-5 with TRBJ2-7; TRBD2 might be the D (6 bases). Trimming stripped 5 bases from V and 4 bases from J, with 18 bases between. This CDR3 region has 15 residues. Germline CDR1 MNHEY, CDR2 SVGAGI. The CDR3 DNA is TGTGCCAGCAGTACATTCCGGACCGGGAGATACGAGCAGTACTTC. This gives the protein CASSTFRTGRYEQYF.